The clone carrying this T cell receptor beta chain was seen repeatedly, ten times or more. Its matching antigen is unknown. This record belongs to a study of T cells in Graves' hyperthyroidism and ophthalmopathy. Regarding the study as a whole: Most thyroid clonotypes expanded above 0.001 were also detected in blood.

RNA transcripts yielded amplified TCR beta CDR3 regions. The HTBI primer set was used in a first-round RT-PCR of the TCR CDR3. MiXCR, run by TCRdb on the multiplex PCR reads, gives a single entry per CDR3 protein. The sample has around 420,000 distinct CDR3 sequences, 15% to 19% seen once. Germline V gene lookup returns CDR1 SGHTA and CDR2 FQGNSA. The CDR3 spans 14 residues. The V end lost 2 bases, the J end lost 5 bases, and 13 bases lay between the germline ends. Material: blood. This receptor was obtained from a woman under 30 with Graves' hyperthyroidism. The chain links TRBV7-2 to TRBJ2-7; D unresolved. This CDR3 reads CASSLLGKRNEQYF. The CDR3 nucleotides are TGTGCCAGCAGCTTATTGGGGAAACGGAACGAGCAGTACTTC.